This entry lists 31 T cell receptor beta chains sequenced from one sample in a study of blood T cell repertoires in COVID-19. Profiling relied on immunoSEQ multiplex PCR, and the TCRdb table lists in-frame clones only, not all of them. The repertoire holds 6,000 to 7,000 clones, with 86% as singletons. Material for sequencing was peripheral blood. These receptors were taken from a human donor with active COVID-19. The donor label of this sample is uncertain.

CDR3 loop: CASSQMGAGGTEAFF. CDR3 bases: TGTGCCAGCAGCCAGATGGGGGCAGGAGGCACTGAAGCTTTCTTT. The genes are TRBV3-1 (or the pseudogene TRBV3-2) and TRBJ1-1, with D possibly matching TRBD1 (6 bases). Germline loops: CDR1 LGHDT, CDR2 YNNKEL (reference sequence). The CDR3 extends over 15 amino acids. Trimming shortened V by 3 bases and J by 4 bases, and 15 bases separated the two germline ends.

The rearrangement joins TRBV5-1 to TRBJ1-6, with TRBD1 matching 9 bases. Looked up from germline, CDR1 is SGHRS and CDR2 is YFSETQ. V shed 3 bases and J 7 bases; nucleotides not matched to a gene: 5. The CDR3 sequence is 15 residues long. The CDR3: CASSSQGAENSPLHF. The DNA for the CDR3 is TGCGCCAGCAGCTCACAGGGGGCAGAGAATTCACCCCTCCACTTT.

The chain joins TRBV27 to TRBJ1-6; 11 nucleotides match TRBD1. CDR3 length equals 18 residues. Germline V gives CDR1 MNHEY, CDR2 SMNVEV (reference sequence). The ends lost 3 bases at V and 3 bases at J; junction bases unmatched: 7. CDR3 bases: TGTGCCAGCAGTTTCGGGTGGGGGACAGGGGGCTATAATTCACCCCTCCACTTT. It encodes CASSFGWGTGGYNSPLHF.

This chain links TRBV10-1 with TRBJ2-1; 8 positions match TRBD2. V lost 3 bases to trimming and J lost 4 bases; unmatched junction nucleotides: 5. The CDR3 consists of 15 residues. CDR1 is WNHNN and CDR2 is SYGVQD in the germline V gene (reference sequence). In nucleotides, the CDR3 is TGCGCCAGCAGTGACCGGGCGGGAGGATACAATGAGCAGTTCTTC. It encodes CASSDRAGGYNEQFF.

The rearrangement uses TRBV12-5 and TRBJ1-5; tentatively, D is TRBD1 (5 bases). Germline V gene data show CDR1 as LGHNT and CDR2 as FRNRAP. The V end lost 0 bases, the J end lost 4 bases, and 16 bases lay between the germline ends. CDR3 length equals 17 residues. The chain's CDR3 is CASGLVQTTVTNQPQHF. Written as DNA, the CDR3 is TGTGCTAGTGGTTTGGTCCAGACGACAGTAACTAATCAGCCCCAGCATTTT.

The CDR3 DNA reads TGCGCCAGCAGCTTTTCCCCGGGATACTACGAGCAGTACTTC. Translating it yields CASSFSPGYYEQYF. This chain uses TRBV5-1 with TRBJ2-7, with a tentative D call TRBD2 (5 bases). The CDR3 covers 14 residues. Germline CDR1 and CDR2: SGHRS and YFSETQ. Trimming shortened V by 2 bases and J by 3 bases, and 12 bases separated the two germline ends.

The V gene is TRBV30, the J gene TRBJ1-5; no clear D gene. Germline V gene data show CDR1 as GTSNPN and CDR2 as SVGIG (reference sequence). The V end lost 5 bases, the J end lost 3 bases, and 11 bases lay between the germline ends. This CDR3 has 13 amino acids. CDR3 nucleotides: TGTGCCTGGTTTATTCCTAACAATCAGCCCCAGCATTTT. The encoded protein is CAWFIPNNQPQHF.

The V call is TRBV6-2 or TRBV6-3, the J call TRBJ2-7, with D tentatively TRBD1 (5 bases). CDR1 and CDR2 (germline): MNHEY, SVGEGT. The V and J ends lost 3 bases and 3 bases respectively, with 9 bases between them. The CDR3 runs to 13 residues. The CDR3, as DNA: TGTGCCAGCAGTTATACAGGAAACTACGAGCAGTACTTC. Residues: CASSYTGNYEQYF.

V gene TRBV4-1 combines with J gene TRBJ1-3; tentative D call: TRBD1 (6 bases). CDR3 length equals 20 residues. Looked up from germline, CDR1 is MGHRA and CDR2 is YSYEKL. V lost 1 base to trimming and J lost 0 bases, with 22 bases between them. CDR3 DNA sequence: TGCGCCAGCAGCCAAGTAGGGTCTCCCCTGGACAGTTTCTCTGGAAACACCATATATTTT. Its protein product is CASSQVGSPLDSFSGNTIYF.

V and J are TRBV28 and TRBJ1-2; the match to TRBD1 covers 8 bases. The CDR3 covers 13 residues. The germline CDR1 and CDR2 sequences are MDHEN and SYDVKM. Losses at the gene ends were 5 bases for V and 5 bases for J; bases not matched to a gene: 4. The CDR3, as DNA: TGTGCCAGCAGTGGACAGGGTCAATATGGCTACACCTTC. Translation: CASSGQGQYGYTF.

V and J are TRBV30 and TRBJ2-1; 14 bases line up with TRBD2. The CDR3 sequence is 16 residues long. Germline V CDR1 and CDR2: GTSNPN, SVGIG (reference sequence). Losses at the gene ends were 3 bases for V and 6 bases for J; bases not matched to a gene: 7. The CDR3 here is CAWSYTGTSGSNEQFF. CDR3 bases: TGTGCCTGGAGCTACACCGGGACTAGCGGGAGCAATGAGCAGTTCTTC.

The gene calls are TRBV30 and TRBJ1-3; 10 bases match TRBD1. Per the germline V gene, CDR1 is GTSNPN and CDR2 is SVGIG (reference sequence). V was pared by 0 bases and J by 4 bases, with 6 bases of the junction left unmatched. This CDR3 has 16 amino acids. CDR3 bases: TGTGCCTGGAGTGTACGGGGACAGGGGTTAGGAAACACCATATATTTT. This encodes CAWSVRGQGLGNTIYF.

The rearrangement links TRBV28 to TRBJ1-2; D possibly corresponds to TRBD1 (5 bases). CDR3 length: 13 residues. V lost 5 bases and J lost 8, with 15 bases in between. Germline CDR1 and CDR2: MDHEN and SYDVKM. DNA for the CDR3: TGTGCCAGCAGTGTGGGGGAGGGGTGGGGCTACACCTTC. It encodes CASSVGEGWGYTF.

The V and J genes are TRBV5-8 and TRBJ2-7, with D hard to call. This CDR3 region has 12 residues. Per the germline V gene, CDR1 is SGHTS and CDR2 is YDEGEE. V was trimmed by 7 bases and J by 1 base, leaving 9 bases between them. The CDR3 DNA is TGTGCCAGCTTCCTTAGTTCCTACGAGCAGTACTTC. It is translated as CASFLSSYEQYF. The full variable domain, with the rest looked up from reference TRBV5-8 and TRBJ2-7, is EAGVTQSPTHLIKTRGQQATLRCSPISGHTSVYWYQQALGLGLQFLLWYDEGEERNRGNFPPRFSGRQFPNYSSELNVNALELEDSALYLCASFLSSYEQYFGPGTRLTVT.

The table lists this clone with a count of one. The CDR3 DNA sequence: TGTGCCAGCAGCCGACAGGGATCCTACGAGCAGTACTTC. Encoded protein: CASSRQGSYEQYF. This chain connects TRBV7-2 to TRBJ2-7; 7 nucleotides match TRBD1. CDR3 length: 13 residues. Germline V gene data show CDR1 as SGHTA and CDR2 as FQGNSA. With 5 bases clipped from V and 1 base from J, the junction kept 2 bases outside the gene matches.

The genes are TRBV2 and TRBJ2-3; TRBD1 matches 7 bases. This CDR3 comprises 12 residues. Trimming cost V 10 bases and J 7 bases; bases outside gene matches: 8. Germline V gene lookup returns CDR1 SNHLY and CDR2 FYNNEI. DNA of the CDR3: TGTGCCACCTGGCACAGGGGAAATACGCAGTATTTT. This gives the protein CATWHRGNTQYF.

The CDR3, as DNA: TGTGCCAGCAGGTCGATTAGTCTAGCGCAAGAGACCCAGTACTTC. Translation gives CASRSISLAQETQYF. The V call is TRBV6-5, the J call TRBJ2-5, with D perhaps TRBD2 (6 bases). Germline V CDR1 and CDR2: MNHEY, SVGAGI. V was clipped by 6 bases and J by 2 bases, with 16 bases between them. The CDR3 extends over 15 amino acids.

The chain is built from TRBV3-1 (or the pseudogene TRBV3-2) and TRBJ2-7; 15 bases are shared with TRBD2. The germline V gene has CDR1 LGHDT and CDR2 YNNKEL (reference sequence). This CDR3 is built from 16 residues. V lost 4 bases to trimming and J lost 5 bases; unmatched junction nucleotides: 6. In DNA form, the CDR3 reads TGTGCCAGCAGCCGGACTAGCGGGAGGGCCGGGCACGAGCAGTACTTC. Translation: CASSRTSGRAGHEQYF.

The chain links TRBV21-1 to TRBJ2-2; the table's D gene call, TRBD1, was not cross checked with the DNA. TRBV21-1 is deemed a pseudogene. This CDR3 is built from 16 residues. The CDR3 region is CASRRLHTGLTGELFF. CDR3 DNA sequence: TGTGCCAGCAGGCGGTTACACACAGGCTTGACCGGGGAGCTGTTTTTT.

This chain connects TRBV3-1 (or the pseudogene TRBV3-2) to TRBJ2-5; 10 nucleotides agree with TRBD2. The CDR3 is made up of 17 amino acids. Germline V gives CDR1 LGHDT, CDR2 YNNKEL (reference sequence). Losses at the gene ends were 1 base for V and 4 bases for J; bases not matched to a gene: 9. The DNA of the CDR3 is TGTGCCAGCAGCCAAGGTCTAGCGGGAGTAGGTGGAGAGACCCAGTACTTC. This translates into CASSQGLAGVGGETQYF.

The chain uses TRBV7-9 and TRBJ2-2, with D perhaps TRBD1 (7 bases). The length of the CDR3 is 17 residues. V gave up 2 bases and J gave up 2 bases, with 15 bases separating them. Germline CDR1 and CDR2: SEHNR and FQNEAQ (reference sequence). In DNA, the CDR3 is TGTGCCAGCAGCTTAAACAGACAGGGAGGTAACACCGGGGAGCTGTTTTTT. It encodes CASSLNRQGGNTGELFF.

The J gene is TRBJ1-6, the V gene TRBV19; maybe TRBD1 (5 bases). The germline CDR1 and CDR2 sequences are LNHDA and SQIVND (reference sequence). The CDR3 contains 13 residues. V dropped 5 bases and J dropped 13 bases, with 15 bases sitting between them. The DNA of the CDR3 is TGTGCCAGTAGTCCGCGACAGCGATGGCCCCTCCACTTT. Its translation: CASSPRQRWPLHF.

The chain employs TRBV27 and TRBJ2-1; D remains ambiguous. V was pared by 11 bases and J by 2 bases, with 16 bases between. The CDR3 extends over 14 amino acids. From germline, CDR1 is MNHEY and CDR2 SMNVEV (reference sequence). In nucleotides, the CDR3 is TGTGCCTCGCGCTCCCGCAGGACCTACAATGAGCAGTTCTTC. Protein sequence: CASRSRRTYNEQFF.

For the CDR3, the DNA is TGTGCCAGCAGCTTATTTTCTGGGACAGCCTACGAGCAGTACTTC. Encoded protein: CASSLFSGTAYEQYF. The chain recombines TRBV7-8 with TRBJ2-7, with TRBD1 identical over 7 bases. The CDR3 totals 15 residues. The germline gives CDR1 SGHVS, CDR2 FQNEAQ. The junction had 6 bases not matched to a gene; V was cut back by 2 bases and J by 2 bases.

The chain uses TRBV4-3 and TRBJ2-2; the D is unclear. The germline V gene encodes CDR1 LGHNA and CDR2 YSLEER. The V end lost 2 bases, the J end lost 4 bases, and 17 bases lay between the germline ends. The CDR3 length is 17 residues. The CDR3 nucleotides are TGCGCCAGCAGCCAACAGACACCCTCCGTTATCACCGGGGAGCTGTTTTTT. The encoded protein is CASSQQTPSVITGELFF.

CDR3: CASSSRGQGATDTQYF. The DNA of the CDR3 is TGTGCCAGCAGTTCGAGAGGCCAGGGGGCTACAGATACGCAGTATTTT. The chain recombines TRBV6-5 with TRBJ2-3, with 8 positions matching TRBD1. Unmatched junction bases numbered 9, after V lost 4 bases and J lost 3 bases. There are 16 residues in the CDR3. Germline V gene lookup returns CDR1 MNHEY and CDR2 SVGAGI.

The gene calls are TRBV2 and TRBJ2-7; TRBD2 agrees at 7 bases. The CDR3 runs 15 residues. Germline CDR1 SNHLY, CDR2 FYNNEI. V lost 4 bases, J lost 4 bases, and 10 bases stayed unmatched. CDR3 bases: TGTGCCAGCAGTGCACTAGCGCCCAGGAGGTACGAGCAGTACTTC. Translation gives CASSALAPRRYEQYF.

The chain couples TRBV28 to TRBJ2-2; 12 bases align to TRBD2. The CDR3 loop spans 18 amino acids. The V segment lost 6 bases and the J segment 0 bases; nucleotides outside the gene matches: 8. From germline, CDR1 is MDHEN and CDR2 SYDVKM. The CDR3 nucleotides are TGTGCCAGCAGGTCCGGGACTAGCGGGCTTACGAACACCGGGGAGCTGTTTTTT. This gives the protein CASRSGTSGLTNTGELFF.

The chain recombines TRBV10-3 with TRBJ2-2; 12 bases match TRBD2. The germline V gene has CDR1 ENHRY and CDR2 SYGVKD. The CDR3 sequence is 16 residues long. J was trimmed by 5 bases and V by 6 bases; bases with no gene match: 7. CDR3 protein: CAIRDLAGGTTGELFF. The CDR3 coding sequence is TGTGCCATCAGAGACCTAGCGGGAGGGACTACCGGGGAGCTGTTTTTT.

The J gene is TRBJ2-3, the V gene TRBV25-1; D is possibly TRBD2 (6 bases). CDR1 and CDR2 (germline): MGHDK, SYGVNS. The CDR3 has 13 residues. With 5 bases removed from V and 8 bases from J, the gap between germline ends came to 14 bases. The CDR3, as DNA: TGTGCCAGCAGTTGGGTGGGCGGGGCTACGCAGTATTTT. Residues: CASSWVGGATQYF. Full variable domain (outside the CDR3, taken from reference TRBV25-1 and TRBJ2-3): EADIYQTPRYLVIGTGKKITLECSQTMGHDKMYWYQQDPGMELHLIHYSYGVNSTEKGDLSSESTVSRIRTEHFPLTLESARPSHTSQYLCASSWVGGATQYFGPGTRLTVL.

The genes are TRBV10-3 and TRBJ2-1, with D tentatively TRBD2 (5 bases). This CDR3 spans 14 amino acids. The V gene lost 11 bases and the J gene lost 2 bases, with 16 bases spanning the gap. CDR1 ENHRY and CDR2 SYGVKD come from the germline V gene. The CDR3 nucleotides read TGTGCCCTCCGTGGGGAGACCACCTACAATGAGCAGTTCTTC. Its protein is CALRGETTYNEQFF.